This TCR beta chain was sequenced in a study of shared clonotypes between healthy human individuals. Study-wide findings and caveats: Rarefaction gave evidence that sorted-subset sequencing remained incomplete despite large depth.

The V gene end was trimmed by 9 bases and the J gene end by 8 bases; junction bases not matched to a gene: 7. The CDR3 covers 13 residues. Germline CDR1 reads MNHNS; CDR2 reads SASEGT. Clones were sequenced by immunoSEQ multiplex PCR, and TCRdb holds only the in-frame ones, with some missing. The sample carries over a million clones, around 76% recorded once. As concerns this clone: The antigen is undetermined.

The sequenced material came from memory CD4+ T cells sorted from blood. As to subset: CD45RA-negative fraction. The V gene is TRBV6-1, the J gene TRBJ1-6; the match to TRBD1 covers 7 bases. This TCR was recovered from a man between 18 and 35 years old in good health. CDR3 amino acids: CASSRGFDSPLHF. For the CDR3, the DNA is TGTGCCAGTTCCAGGGGGTTTGATTCACCCCTCCACTTT.